This TCR beta chain was recovered during a study of cytomegalovirus exposure and HLA in healthy donors. General study findings and limits: Despite most TCR sequences being rare, some public TCRs occurred in many donors. CMV antigen specificity was confirmed in vitro for three CMV-associated chains.

The primer mix had 60 Vbeta and 13 Jbeta primers. Libraries were prepared by immunoSEQ multiplex PCR; TCRdb keeps only in-frame clonotypes and omits some of them. The sample lists about 150,000 clones; approximately 9% were seen once. Comments on this clone: The antigen remains unidentified.

Germline V gene lookup returns CDR1 SNHLY and CDR2 FYNNEI. This CDR3 contains 14 residues. Trimming removed 3 bases from V and 5 bases from J, with 13 bases in between. Sequencing was carried out using PBMCs. This clonotype was sampled from a male donor in good health and CMV-seronegative. The chain joins TRBV2 to TRBJ2-5; D unclear. CDR3 sequence reads: CASSEGRNLETQYF. The CDR3, as DNA: TGTGCCAGCAGTGAGGGCAGGAATTTGGAGACCCAGTACTTC. The full variable domain, in which reference TRBV2 and TRBJ2-5 provide the parts outside the CDR3, is EPEVTQTPSHQVTQMGQEVILRCVPISNHLYFYWYRQILGQKVEFLVSFYNNEISEKSEIFDDQFSVERPDGSNFTLKIRSTKLEDSAMYFCASSEGRNLETQYFGPGTRLLVL.